The entry that follows covers one T cell receptor beta chain sequence. The V and J ends lost 4 bases and 4 bases respectively, with 12 bases between them. This CDR3 comprises 13 residues. Germline V gives CDR1 SGHNT, CDR2 YYREEE (reference sequence). The data stem from a study of blood T cell repertoires in COVID-19. Across the study: Whether acute or convalescent, the COVID-19 samples came from the United States, Italy and Spain.

Clones were sequenced by immunoSEQ multiplex PCR, and TCRdb holds only the in-frame ones, with some missing. Of 300,000 to 350,000 clones detected, approximately 90% appear once; the ten largest clones hold 6.8%. The gene calls are TRBV5-4 and TRBJ2-7; possible D gene TRBD1, 6 bases. The TCR comes from a woman aged 25 to 39 with COVID-19, enrolled during active disease. The specimen sequenced was peripheral blood. This CDR3 reads CASSTEQGYEQYF. The CDR3 DNA reads as TGTGCCAGCAGCACCGAACAGGGTTACGAGCAGTACTTC.